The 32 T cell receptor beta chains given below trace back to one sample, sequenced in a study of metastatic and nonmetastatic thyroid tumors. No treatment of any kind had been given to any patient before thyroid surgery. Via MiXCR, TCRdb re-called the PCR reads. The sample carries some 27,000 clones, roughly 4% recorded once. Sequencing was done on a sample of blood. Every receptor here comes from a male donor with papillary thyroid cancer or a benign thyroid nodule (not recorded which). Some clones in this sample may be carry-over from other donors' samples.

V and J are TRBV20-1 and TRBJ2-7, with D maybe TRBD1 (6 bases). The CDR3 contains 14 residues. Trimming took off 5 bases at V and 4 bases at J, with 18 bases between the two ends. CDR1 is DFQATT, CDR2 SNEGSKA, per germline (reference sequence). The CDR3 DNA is TGCAGTGCTGATAGGGGGTTTGGTAGATACGAGCAGTACTTC. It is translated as CSADRGFGRYEQYF.

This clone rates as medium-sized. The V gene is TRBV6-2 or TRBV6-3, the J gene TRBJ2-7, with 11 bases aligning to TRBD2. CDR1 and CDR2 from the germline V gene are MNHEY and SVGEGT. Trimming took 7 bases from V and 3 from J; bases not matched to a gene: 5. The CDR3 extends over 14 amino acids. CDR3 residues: CASTRLAGHYEQYF. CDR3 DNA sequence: TGTGCCAGCACTCGACTAGCGGGGCACTACGAGCAGTACTTC.

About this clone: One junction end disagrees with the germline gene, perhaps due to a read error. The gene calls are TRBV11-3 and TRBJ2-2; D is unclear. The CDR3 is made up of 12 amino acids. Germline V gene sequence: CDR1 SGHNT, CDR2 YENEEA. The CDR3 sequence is CASIPNTVELFF. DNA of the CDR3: TGTGCCAGCATCCCCAACACCGTGGAGCTGTTTTTT.

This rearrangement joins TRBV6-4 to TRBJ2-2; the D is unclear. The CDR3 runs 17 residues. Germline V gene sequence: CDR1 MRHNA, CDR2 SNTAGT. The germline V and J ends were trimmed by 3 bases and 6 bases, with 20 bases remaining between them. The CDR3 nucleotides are TGTGCCAGCAGTGAAGGAACTTCAACAAACGTGCCCGGGGAGCTGTTTTTT. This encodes CASSEGTSTNVPGELFF.

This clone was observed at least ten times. CDR3 sequence: CSVEWGRGTEAFF. CDR3 sequence (DNA): TGCAGCGTTGAATGGGGCAGGGGCACTGAAGCTTTCTTT. The chain has TRBV29-1 and TRBJ1-1; maybe TRBD1 (6 bases). Germline CDR1 reads SQVTM; CDR2 reads ANQGSEA. CDR3 length equals 13 residues. Trimming left V 2 bases short and J 4 bases short, with 11 bases between.

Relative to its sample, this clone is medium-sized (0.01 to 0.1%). CDR3 residues: CASSVPGTGGRETQYF. In nucleotides, the CDR3 is TGTGCCAGCAGTGTGCCCGGGACAGGGGGCCGGGAGACCCAGTACTTC. The chain has TRBV28 and TRBJ2-5; TRBD1 aligns across 12 bases. Germline V lookup: CDR1 MDHEN, CDR2 SYDVKM. The CDR3 runs 16 residues. J was trimmed by 5 bases and V by 5 bases; bases with no gene match: 9.

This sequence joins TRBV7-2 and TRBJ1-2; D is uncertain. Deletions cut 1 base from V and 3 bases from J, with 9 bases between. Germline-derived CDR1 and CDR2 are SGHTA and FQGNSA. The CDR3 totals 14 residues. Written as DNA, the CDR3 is TGTGCCAGCAGCTTAGTATCCAGCTACTATGGCTACACCTTC. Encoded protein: CASSLVSSYYGYTF.

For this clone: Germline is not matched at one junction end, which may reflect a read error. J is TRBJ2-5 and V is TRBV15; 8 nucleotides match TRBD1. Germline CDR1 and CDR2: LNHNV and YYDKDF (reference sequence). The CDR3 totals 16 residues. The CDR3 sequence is CATSPSGTGGMDTQYF. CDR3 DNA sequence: TGTGCCACCAGCCCGTCCGGGACAGGTGGAATGGATACCCAGTATTTC.

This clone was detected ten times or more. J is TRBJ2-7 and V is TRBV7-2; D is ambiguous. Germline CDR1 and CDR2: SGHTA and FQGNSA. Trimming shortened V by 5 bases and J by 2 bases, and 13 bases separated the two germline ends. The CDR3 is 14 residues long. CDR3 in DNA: TGTGCCAGCAGCGACCGGAGATTCACCTACGAGCAGTACTTC. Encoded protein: CASSDRRFTYEQYF.

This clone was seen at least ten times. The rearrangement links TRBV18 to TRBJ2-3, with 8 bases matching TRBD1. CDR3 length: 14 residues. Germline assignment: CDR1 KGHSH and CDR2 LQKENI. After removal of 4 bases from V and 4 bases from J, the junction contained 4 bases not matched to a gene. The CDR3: CASSQRGQADTQYF. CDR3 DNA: TGTGCCAGCTCACAACGGGGACAGGCAGATACGCAGTATTTT.

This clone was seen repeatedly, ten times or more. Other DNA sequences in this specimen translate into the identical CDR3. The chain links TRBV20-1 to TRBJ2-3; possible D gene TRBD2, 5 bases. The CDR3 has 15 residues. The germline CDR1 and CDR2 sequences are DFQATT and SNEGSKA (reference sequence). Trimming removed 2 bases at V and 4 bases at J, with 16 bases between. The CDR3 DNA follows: TGCAGTGCTAGAAGGAATGGGCTGAGGGCAGATACGCAGTATTTT. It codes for CSARRNGLRADTQYF.

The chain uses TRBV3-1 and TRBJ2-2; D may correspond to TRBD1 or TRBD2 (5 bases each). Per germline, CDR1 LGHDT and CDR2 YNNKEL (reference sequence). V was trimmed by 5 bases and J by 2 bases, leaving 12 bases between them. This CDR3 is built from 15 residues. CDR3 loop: CASSGDGCNTGELFF. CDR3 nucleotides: TGTGCCAGCAGCGGGGACGGTTGTAACACCGGGGAGCTGTTTTTT. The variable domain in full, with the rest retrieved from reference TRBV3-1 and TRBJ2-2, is DTAVSQTPKYLVTQMGNDKSIKCEQNLGHDTMYWYKQDSKKFLKIMFSYNNKELIINETVPNRFSPKSPDKAHLNLHINSLELGDSAVYFCASSGDGCNTGELFFGEGSRLTVL.

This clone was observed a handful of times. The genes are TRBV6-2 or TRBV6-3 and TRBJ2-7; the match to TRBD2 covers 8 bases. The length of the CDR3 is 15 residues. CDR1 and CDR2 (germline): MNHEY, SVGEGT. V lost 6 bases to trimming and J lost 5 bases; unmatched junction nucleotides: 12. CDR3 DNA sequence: TGTGCCAGCAGCCCCCTTACTAGCGGTGCTAACGAGCAGTACTTC. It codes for CASSPLTSGANEQYF.

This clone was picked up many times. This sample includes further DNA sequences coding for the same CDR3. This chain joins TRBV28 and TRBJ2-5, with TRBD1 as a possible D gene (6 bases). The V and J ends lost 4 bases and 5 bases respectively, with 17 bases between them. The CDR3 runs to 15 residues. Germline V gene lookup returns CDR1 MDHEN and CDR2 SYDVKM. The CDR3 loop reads CASSSDSPGRETQYF. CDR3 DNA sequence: TGTGCCAGCAGTTCGGACAGTCCTGGCAGGGAGACCCAGTACTTC.

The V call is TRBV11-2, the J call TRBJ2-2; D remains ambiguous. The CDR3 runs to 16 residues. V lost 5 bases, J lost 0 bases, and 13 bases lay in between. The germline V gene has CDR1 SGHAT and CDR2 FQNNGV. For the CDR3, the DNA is TGTGCCAGCAGCCCGAGTTGGGTCTCGAACACCGGGGAGCTGTTTTTT. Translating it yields CASSPSWVSNTGELFF.

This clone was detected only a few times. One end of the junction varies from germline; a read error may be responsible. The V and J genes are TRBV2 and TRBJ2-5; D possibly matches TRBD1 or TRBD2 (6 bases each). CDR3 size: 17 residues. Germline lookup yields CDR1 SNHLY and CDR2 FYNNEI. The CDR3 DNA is TGTGCCAGCAGTGTTAGCGCAGGAGGGGGGCTCCAAGAGACACAGTACTTC. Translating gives CASSVSAGGGLQETQYF.

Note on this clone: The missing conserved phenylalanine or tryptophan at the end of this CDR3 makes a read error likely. CDR3 DNA sequence: TGTACCATCAGTGAGCCGGGACTAGCGGGAGGTCATGAGCAGTTCGTC. It yields the protein CTISEPGLAGGHEQFV. The rearrangement uses TRBV10-3 and TRBJ2-1; 15 bases are a match to TRBD2. Germline CDR1 and CDR2: ENHRY and SYGVKD. The CDR3 consists of 16 residues.

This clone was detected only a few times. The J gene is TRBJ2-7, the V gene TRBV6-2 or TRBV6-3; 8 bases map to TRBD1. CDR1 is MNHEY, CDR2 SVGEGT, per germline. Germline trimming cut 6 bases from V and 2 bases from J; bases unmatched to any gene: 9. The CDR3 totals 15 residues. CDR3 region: CASSSRTGKPYEQYF. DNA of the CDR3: TGTGCCAGCAGCTCACGGACAGGGAAACCCTACGAGCAGTACTTC.

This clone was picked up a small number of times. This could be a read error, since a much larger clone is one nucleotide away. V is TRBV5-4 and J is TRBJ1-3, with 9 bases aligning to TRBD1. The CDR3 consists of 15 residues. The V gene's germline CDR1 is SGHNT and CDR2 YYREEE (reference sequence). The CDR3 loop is CAGSATGGVGNTIYF. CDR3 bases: TGTGCCGGCAGCGCCACAGGGGGCGTTGGAAACACCATATATTTT.

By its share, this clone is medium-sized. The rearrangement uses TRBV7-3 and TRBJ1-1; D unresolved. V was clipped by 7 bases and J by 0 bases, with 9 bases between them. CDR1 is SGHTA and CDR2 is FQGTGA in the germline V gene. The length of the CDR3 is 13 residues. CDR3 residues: CASKVSVNTEAFF. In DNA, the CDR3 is TGTGCCAGCAAAGTCTCGGTGAACACTGAAGCTTTCTTT.

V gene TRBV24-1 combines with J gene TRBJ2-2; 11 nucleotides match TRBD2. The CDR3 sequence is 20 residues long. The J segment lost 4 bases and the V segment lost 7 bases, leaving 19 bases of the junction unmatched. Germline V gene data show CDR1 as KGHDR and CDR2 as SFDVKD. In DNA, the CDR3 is TGTGCCACCAGAGAGCTCTCGTTTAGCGGGGGGGCCTTGAGCACCGGGGAGCTGTTTTTT. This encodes CATRELSFSGGALSTGELFF.

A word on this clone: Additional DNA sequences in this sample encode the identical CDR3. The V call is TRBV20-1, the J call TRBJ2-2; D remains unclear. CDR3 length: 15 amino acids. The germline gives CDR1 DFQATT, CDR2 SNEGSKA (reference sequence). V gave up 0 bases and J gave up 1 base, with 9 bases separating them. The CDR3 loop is CSARDSTGNTGELFF. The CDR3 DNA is TGCAGTGCTAGAGATTCGACGGGGAACACCGGGGAGCTGTTTTTT.

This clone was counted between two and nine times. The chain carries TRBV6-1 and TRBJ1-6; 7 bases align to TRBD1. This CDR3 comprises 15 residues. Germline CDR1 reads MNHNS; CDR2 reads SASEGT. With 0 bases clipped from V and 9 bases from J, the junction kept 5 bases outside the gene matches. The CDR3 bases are TGTGCCAGCAGTGAAGCGAAGGGGGCAAGTTCACCCCTCCACTTT. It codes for CASSEAKGASSPLHF.

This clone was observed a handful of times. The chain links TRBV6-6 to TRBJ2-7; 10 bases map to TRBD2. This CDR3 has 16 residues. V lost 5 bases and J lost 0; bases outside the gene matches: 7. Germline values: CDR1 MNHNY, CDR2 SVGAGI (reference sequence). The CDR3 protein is CASSQGLACPSYEQYF. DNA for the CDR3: TGTGCCAGCAGTCAGGGACTAGCGTGCCCCTCCTACGAGCAGTACTTC.

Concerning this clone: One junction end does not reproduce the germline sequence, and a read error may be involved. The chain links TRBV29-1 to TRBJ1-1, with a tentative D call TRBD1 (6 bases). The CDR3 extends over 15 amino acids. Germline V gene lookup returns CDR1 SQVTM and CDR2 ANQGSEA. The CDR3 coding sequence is TGCAACGTTTATGGACAGAGGGCAATAAACACTGAAGCTTTCTTT. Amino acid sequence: CNVYGQRAINTEAFF.

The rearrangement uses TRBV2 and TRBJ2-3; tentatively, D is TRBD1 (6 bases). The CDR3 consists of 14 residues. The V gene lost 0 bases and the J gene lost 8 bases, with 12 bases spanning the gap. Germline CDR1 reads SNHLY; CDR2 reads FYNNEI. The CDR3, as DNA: TGTGCCAGCAGTGAAGCGAGGGGGAAGGGTACGCAGTATTTT. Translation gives CASSEARGKGTQYF.

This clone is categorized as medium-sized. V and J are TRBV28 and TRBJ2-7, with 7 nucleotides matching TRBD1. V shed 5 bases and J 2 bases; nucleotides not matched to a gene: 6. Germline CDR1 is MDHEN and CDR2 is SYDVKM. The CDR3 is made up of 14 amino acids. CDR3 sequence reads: CASSTGERTYEQYF. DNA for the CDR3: TGTGCCAGCAGTACAGGGGAGAGGACCTACGAGCAGTACTTC.

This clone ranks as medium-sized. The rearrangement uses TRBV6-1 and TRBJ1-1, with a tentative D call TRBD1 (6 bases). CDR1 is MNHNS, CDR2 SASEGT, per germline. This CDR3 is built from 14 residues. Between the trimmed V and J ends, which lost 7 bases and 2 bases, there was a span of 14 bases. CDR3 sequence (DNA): TGTGCCAGCACCTCCCGGGACACCAACACTGAAGCTTTCTTT. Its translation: CASTSRDTNTEAFF.

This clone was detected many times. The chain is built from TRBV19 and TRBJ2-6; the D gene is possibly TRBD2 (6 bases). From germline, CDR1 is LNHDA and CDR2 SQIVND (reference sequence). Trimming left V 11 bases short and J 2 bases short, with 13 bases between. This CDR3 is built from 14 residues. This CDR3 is CAAKGGPGANVLTF. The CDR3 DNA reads TGTGCCGCTAAGGGAGGTCCTGGGGCCAACGTCCTGACTTTC.

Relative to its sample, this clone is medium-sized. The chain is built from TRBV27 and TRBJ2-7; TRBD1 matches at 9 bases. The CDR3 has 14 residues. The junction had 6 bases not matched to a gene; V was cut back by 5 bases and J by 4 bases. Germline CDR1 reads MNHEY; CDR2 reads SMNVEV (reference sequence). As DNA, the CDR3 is TGTGCCAGCAGTAGGGGGACAGGGAGGTACGAGCAGTACTTC. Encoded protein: CASSRGTGRYEQYF.

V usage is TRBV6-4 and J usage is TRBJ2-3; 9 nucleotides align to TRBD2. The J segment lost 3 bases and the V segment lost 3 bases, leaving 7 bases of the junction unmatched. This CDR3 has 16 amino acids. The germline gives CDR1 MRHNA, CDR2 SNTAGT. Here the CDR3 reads CASSEFPSGETDTQYF. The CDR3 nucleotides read TGTGCCAGCAGTGAATTTCCTAGCGGGGAGACAGATACGCAGTATTTT.

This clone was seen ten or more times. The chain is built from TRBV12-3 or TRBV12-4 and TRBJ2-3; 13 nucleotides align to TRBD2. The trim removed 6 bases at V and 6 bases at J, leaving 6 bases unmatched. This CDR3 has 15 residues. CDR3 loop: CASSPGTSGTDTQYF. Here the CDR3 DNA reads TGTGCCAGCAGCCCCGGGACTAGCGGGACCGATACGCAGTATTTT.